This T cell receptor (beta chain) was recovered during a study of T-cell memory formation after mild COVID-19. Study-level results: Pre-infection memory contained some responding clones, which suggested that cross-reactive memory had joined.

TCRdb processed the 5' RACE reads anew with MiXCR; each CDR3 protein has one entry. The data contain more than 250,000 distinct CDR3 sequences, about a sixth of them seen just once; the ten biggest clones take up about a fifth. This clonotype appeared a few times. Its specificity is not known. The length of the CDR3 is 14 residues. CDR1 is DFQATT, CDR2 SNEGSKA, per germline (reference sequence). Trimming removed 0 bases at V and 4 bases at J, with 10 bases between. The sequence was obtained from a man aged 18 to 29 who had mild COVID-19 (a few samples of this study predate the infection). Cell type and time point are not known. The source material was PBMCs or a T cell subset sorted from them (not recorded which). The chain carries TRBV20-1 and TRBJ1-5; no clear D gene. The CDR3 protein is CSARDPRENQPQHF. The CDR3 DNA is TGCAGTGCTAGAGATCCTCGGGAGAATCAGCCCCAGCATTTT.